This TCR beta chain is drawn from a study of Graves' ophthalmopathy and Graves' hyperthyroidism. Study-wide context: At initial diagnosis, peripheral blood was obtained, and this preceded any treatment.

V lost 6 bases to trimming and J lost 9 bases; unmatched junction nucleotides: 8. Germline V gene data show CDR1 as ENHRY and CDR2 as SYGVKD. The CDR3 covers 15 residues. Overall study results and limits: Blood repertoires reportedly contained most expanded thyroid clonotypes above 0.001 frequency. This model predicted ophthalmopathy progression (sensitivity around 70%, specificity approximately 77%).

The PBMCs had their origin in less than 13 ml of fresh peripheral blood. Amplification from RNA transcripts yielded the TCR beta CDR3 regions. RT-PCR with HTBI primers came first, then second-round multiplex PCR. Each CDR3 protein gets one entry after TCRdb re-called the multiplex PCR reads with MiXCR. The repertoire has roughly 160,000 distinct CDR3 sequences, 35% to 45% of them found once; the top ten carry less than 9.5%. The table lists this clonotype with many counts. The target antigen is unknown. The sequencing sample was made of peripheral blood. J is TRBJ1-6 and V is TRBV10-3; 10 bases line up with TRBD1. The TCR comes from a man aged 25-45 years with Graves' ophthalmopathy. The CDR3 spells CAIRPGQGFLSPLHF. CDR3 sequence (DNA): TGTGCCATCAGGCCGGGACAGGGGTTTCTTTCACCCCTCCACTTT.